This TCR beta chain was profiled in a study of lymphopenia after photon versus proton radiotherapy. Repertoires were generated with immunoSEQ multiplex PCR, while TCRdb's copy carries only in-frame clones and drops some. In the table there are about 25,000 clones, about nine tenths of which are singletons. Study-wide results and caveats: After lymphocyte nadir, photon-treated repertoires showed oligoclonal expansion, especially CD8+ Temra. Authors raise, but do not show, better survival with proton therapy. Photon-treated patients lost naive T cells and TCR diversity; proton-treated stayed stable.

With regard to this clone: Its antigen is unknown.

V was pared by 2 bases and J by 4 bases, with 11 bases between. The CDR3 totals 14 residues. Germline-derived CDR1 and CDR2 are MNHNY and SVGAGI (reference sequence). V is TRBV6-6 and J is TRBJ1-1, with a weak D call TRBD1 (5 bases). Here the sequenced sample was peripheral blood, taken from a patient treated with photon-based radiotherapy. The sequence was obtained from a man in his forties or fifties with gastric cancer. The CDR3 DNA is TGTGCCAGCAGTTACGCCAGGGTTCGCACTGAAGCTTTCTTT. Translating gives CASSYARVRTEAFF.